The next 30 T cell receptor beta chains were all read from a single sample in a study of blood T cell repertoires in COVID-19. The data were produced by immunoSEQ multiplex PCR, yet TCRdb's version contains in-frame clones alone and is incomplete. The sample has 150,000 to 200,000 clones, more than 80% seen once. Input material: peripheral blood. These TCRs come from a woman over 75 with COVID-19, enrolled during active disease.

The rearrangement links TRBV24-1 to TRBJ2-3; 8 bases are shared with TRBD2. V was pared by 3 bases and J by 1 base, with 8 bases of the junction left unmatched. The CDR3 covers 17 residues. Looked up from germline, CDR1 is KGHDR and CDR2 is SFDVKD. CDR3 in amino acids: CATSDPSPRGGTDTQYF. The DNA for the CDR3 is TGTGCCACCAGTGATCCCTCTCCGCGGGGGGGCACAGATACGCAGTATTTT.

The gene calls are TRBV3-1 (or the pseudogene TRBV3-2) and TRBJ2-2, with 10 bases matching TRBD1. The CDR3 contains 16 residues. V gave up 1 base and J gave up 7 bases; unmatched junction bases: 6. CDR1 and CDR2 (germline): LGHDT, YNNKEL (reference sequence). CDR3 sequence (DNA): TGTGCCAGCAGCCAAGTTTGGACAGGGGGTATCGGGGAGCTGTTTTTT. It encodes CASSQVWTGGIGELFF.

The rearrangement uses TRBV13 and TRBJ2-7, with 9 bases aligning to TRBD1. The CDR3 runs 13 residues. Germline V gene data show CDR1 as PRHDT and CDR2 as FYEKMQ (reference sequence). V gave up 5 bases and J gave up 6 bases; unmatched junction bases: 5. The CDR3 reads CASSLGTGREQYF. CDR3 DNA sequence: TGTGCCAGCAGCCTGGGGACAGGGCGCGAGCAGTACTTC. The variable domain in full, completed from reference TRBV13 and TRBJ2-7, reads AAGVIQSPRHLIKEKRETATLKCYPIPRHDTVYWYQQGPGQDPQFLISFYEKMQSDKGSIPDRFSAQQFSDYHSELNMSSLELGDSALYFCASSLGTGREQYFGPGTRLTVT.

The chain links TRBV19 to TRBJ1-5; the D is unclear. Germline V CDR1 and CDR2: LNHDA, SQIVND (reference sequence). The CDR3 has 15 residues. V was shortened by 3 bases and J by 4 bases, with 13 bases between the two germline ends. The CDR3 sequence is CASSITGTRNQPQHF. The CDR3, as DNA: TGTGCCAGTAGTATCACCGGCACCAGGAATCAGCCCCAGCATTTT.

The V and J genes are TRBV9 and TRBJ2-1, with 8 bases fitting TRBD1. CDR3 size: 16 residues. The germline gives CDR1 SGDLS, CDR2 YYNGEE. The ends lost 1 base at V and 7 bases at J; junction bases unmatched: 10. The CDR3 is CASSVRPAGGGNEQFF. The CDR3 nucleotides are TGTGCCAGCAGCGTAAGACCCGCAGGGGGCGGGAATGAGCAGTTCTTC. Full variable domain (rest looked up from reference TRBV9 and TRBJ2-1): DSGVTQTPKHLITATGQRVTLRCSPRSGDLSVYWYQQSLDQGLQFLIQYYNGEERAKGNILERFSAQQFPDLHSELNLSSLELGDSALYFCASSVRPAGGGNEQFFGPGTRLTVL.

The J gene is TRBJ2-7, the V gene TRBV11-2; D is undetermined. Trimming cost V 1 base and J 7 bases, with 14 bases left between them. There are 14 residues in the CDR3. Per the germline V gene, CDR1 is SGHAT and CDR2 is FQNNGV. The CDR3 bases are TGTGCCAGCAGCTTAGGCGGTGGCTTACGAGAGCAGTACTTC. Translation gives CASSLGGGLREQYF.

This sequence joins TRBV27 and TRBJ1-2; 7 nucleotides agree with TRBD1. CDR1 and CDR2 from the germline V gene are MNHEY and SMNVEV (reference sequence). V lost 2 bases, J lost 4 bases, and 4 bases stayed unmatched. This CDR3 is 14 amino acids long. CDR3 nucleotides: TGTGCCAGCAGTTTACGACAGGGAACCTATGGCTACACCTTC. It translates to CASSLRQGTYGYTF.

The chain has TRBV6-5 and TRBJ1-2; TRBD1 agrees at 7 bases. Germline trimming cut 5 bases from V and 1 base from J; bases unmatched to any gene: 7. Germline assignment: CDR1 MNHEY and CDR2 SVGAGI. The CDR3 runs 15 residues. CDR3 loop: CASSPRQGDNYGYTF. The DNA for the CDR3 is TGTGCCAGCAGTCCAAGACAGGGAGATAACTATGGCTACACCTTC.

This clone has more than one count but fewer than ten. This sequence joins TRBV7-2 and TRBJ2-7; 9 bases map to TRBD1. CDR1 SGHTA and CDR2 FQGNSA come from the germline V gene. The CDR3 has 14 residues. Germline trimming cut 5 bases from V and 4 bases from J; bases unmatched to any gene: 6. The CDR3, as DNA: TGTGCCAGCAGCCAGGGGACAGGGCAATACGAGCAGTACTTC. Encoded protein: CASSQGTGQYEQYF. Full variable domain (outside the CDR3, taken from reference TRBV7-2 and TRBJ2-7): GAGVSQSPSNKVTEKGKDVELRCDPISGHTALYWYRQSLGQGLEFLIYFQGNSAPDKSGLPSDRFSAERTGGSVSTLTIQRTQQEDSAVYLCASSQGTGQYEQYFGPGTRLTVT.

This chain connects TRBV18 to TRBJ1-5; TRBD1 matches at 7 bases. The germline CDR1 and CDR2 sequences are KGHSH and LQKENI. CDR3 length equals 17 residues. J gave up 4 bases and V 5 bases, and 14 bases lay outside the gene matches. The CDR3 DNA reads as TGTGCCAGCTCAAATCCGGGACAGTCATTTGAAAATCAGCCCCAGCATTTT. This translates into CASSNPGQSFENQPQHF.

The CDR3 loop is CAWSVYKAGGLKGNQPQHF. CDR3 DNA: TGTGCCTGGAGTGTGTACAAGGCAGGGGGTCTTAAAGGGAATCAGCCCCAGCATTTT. This chain uses TRBV30 with TRBJ1-5; 7 nucleotides line up with TRBD1. Losses at the gene ends were 0 bases for V and 4 bases for J; bases not matched to a gene: 18. Per the germline V gene, CDR1 is GTSNPN and CDR2 is SVGIG (reference sequence). The CDR3 consists of 19 residues.

CDR3 DNA: TGTGCCAGCAGCAATAGCGGGGGGGCTCTCAAGCAGTACTTC. Residues: CASSNSGGALKQYF. The J gene is TRBJ2-7, the V gene TRBV11-2; 11 bases are a match to TRBD2. CDR3 length: 14 residues. Germline CDR1 SGHAT, CDR2 FQNNGV. The V segment lost 5 bases and the J segment 8 bases; nucleotides outside the gene matches: 8. Combining the CDR3 with reference TRBV11-2 and TRBJ2-7 gives the whole variable domain EAGVAQSPRYKIIEKRQSVAFWCNPISGHATLYWYQQILGQGPKLLIQFQNNGVVDDSQLPKDRFSAERLKGVDSTLKIQPAKLEDSAVYLCASSNSGGALKQYFGPGTRLTVT.

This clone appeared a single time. CDR3 amino acids: CASSLSGGASNEQFF. CDR3 DNA: TGTGCCAGCAGCTTAAGCGGGGGGGCTAGCAATGAGCAGTTCTTC. The chain recombines TRBV7-9 with TRBJ2-1; 10 positions agree with TRBD2. After removal of 2 bases from V and 6 bases from J, the junction contained 4 bases not matched to a gene. Looked up from germline, CDR1 is SEHNR and CDR2 is FQNEAQ (reference sequence). The length of the CDR3 is 15 residues. Supplemented by reference TRBV7-9 and TRBJ2-1, the full variable domain reads DTGVSQNPRHKITKRGQNVTFRCDPISEHNRLYWYRQTLGQGPEFLTYFQNEAQLEKSRLLSDRFSAERPKGSFSTLEIQRTEQGDSAMYLCASSLSGGASNEQFFGPGTRLTVL.

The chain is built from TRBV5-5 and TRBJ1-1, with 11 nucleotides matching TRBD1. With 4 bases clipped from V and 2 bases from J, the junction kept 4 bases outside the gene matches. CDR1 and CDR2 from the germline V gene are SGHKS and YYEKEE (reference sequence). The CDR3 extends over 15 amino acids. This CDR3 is CASSGGQGVNTEAFF. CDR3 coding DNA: TGTGCCAGCAGCGGGGGACAGGGGGTTAACACTGAAGCTTTCTTT.

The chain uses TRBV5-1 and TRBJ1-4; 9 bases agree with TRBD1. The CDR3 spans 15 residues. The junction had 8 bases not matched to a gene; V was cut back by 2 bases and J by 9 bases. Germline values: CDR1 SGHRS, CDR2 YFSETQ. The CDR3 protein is CASSLETGGFQKLFF. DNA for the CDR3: TGCGCCAGCAGCTTAGAGACAGGGGGATTTCAAAAACTGTTTTTT.

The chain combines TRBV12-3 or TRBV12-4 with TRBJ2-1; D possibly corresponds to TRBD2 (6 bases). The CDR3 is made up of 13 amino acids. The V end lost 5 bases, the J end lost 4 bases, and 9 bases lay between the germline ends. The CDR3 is CASSRDLYNEQFF. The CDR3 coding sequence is TGTGCCAGCAGTCGGGACTTATACAATGAGCAGTTCTTC.

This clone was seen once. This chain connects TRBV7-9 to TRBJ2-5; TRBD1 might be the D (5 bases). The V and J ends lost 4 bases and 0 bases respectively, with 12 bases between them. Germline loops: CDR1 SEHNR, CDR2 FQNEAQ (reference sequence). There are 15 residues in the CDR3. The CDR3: CASSSREQDQETQYF. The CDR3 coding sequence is TGTGCCAGCAGCTCAAGGGAACAGGACCAAGAGACCCAGTACTTC.

CDR3 in DNA: TGTGCCAGCAGTCCGATCACAGGGGGCACTGAAGCTTTCTTT. Translation gives CASSPITGGTEAFF. The V and J genes are TRBV27 and TRBJ1-1; TRBD1 matches 8 bases. The V and J ends lost 5 bases and 4 bases, in that order; junction bases with no gene match: 6. From germline, CDR1 is MNHEY and CDR2 SMNVEV (reference sequence). The CDR3 spans 14 residues.

The CDR3 sequence: CASSVLSGSSADTQYF. DNA for the CDR3: TGTGCCAGCAGCGTTCTAAGCGGGAGCTCAGCAGATACGCAGTATTTT. This chain links TRBV9 with TRBJ2-3, with 8 bases aligning to TRBD2. Germline CDR1 and CDR2: SGDLS and YYNGEE. The CDR3 extends over 16 amino acids. Losses at the gene ends were 2 bases for V and 4 bases for J; bases not matched to a gene: 9.

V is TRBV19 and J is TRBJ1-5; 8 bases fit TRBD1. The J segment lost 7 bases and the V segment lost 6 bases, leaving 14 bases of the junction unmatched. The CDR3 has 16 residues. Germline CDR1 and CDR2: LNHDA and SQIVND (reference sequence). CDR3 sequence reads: CASRPPQGGLVQPQHF. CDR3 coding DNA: TGTGCCAGTAGGCCCCCACAGGGGGGGTTGGTCCAGCCCCAGCATTTT.

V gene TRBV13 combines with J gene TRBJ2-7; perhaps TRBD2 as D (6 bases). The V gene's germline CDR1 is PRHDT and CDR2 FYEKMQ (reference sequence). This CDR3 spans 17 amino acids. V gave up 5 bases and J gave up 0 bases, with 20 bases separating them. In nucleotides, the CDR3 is TGTGCCAGCAGCCCCCGGGGATTGGGAGGCTTCTCCTACGAGCAGTACTTC. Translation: CASSPRGLGGFSYEQYF.

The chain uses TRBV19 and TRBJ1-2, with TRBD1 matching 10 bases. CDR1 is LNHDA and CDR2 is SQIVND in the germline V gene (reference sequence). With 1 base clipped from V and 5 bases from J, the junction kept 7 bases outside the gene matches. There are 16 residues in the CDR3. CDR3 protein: CASSIGDGTGVYGYTF. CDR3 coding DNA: TGTGCCAGTAGTATAGGGGACGGGACAGGGGTGTATGGCTACACCTTC.

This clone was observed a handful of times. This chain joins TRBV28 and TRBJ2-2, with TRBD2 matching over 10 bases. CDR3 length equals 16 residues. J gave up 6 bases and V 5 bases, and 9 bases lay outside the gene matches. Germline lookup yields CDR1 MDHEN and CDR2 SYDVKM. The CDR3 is CASSPVAGGIPGELFF. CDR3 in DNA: TGTGCCAGCAGTCCCGTAGCGGGAGGAATCCCCGGGGAGCTGTTTTTT.

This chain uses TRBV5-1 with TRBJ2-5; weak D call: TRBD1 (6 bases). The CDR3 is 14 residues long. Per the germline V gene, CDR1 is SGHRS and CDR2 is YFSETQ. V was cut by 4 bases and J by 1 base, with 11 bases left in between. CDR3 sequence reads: CASSPRQAQETQYF. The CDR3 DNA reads TGCGCCAGCAGCCCTCGACAGGCCCAAGAGACCCAGTACTTC.

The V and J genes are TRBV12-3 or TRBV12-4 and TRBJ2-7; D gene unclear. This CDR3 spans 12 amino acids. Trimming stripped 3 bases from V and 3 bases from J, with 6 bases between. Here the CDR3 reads CASSFYDYEQYF. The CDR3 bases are TGTGCCAGCAGTTTCTACGACTACGAGCAGTACTTC.

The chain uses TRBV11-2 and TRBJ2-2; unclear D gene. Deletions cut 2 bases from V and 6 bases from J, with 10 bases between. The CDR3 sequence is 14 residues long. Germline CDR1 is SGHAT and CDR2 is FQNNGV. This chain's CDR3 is CASSLILMAGELFF. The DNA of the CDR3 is TGTGCCAGCAGCTTAATACTGATGGCCGGGGAGCTGTTTTTT.

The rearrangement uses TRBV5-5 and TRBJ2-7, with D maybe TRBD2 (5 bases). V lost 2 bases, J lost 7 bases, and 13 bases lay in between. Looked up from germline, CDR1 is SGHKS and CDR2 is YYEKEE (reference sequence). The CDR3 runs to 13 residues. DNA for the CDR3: TGTGCCAGCAGCTTCGGCCCAGGAGGTGAGCAGTACTTC. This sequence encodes CASSFGPGGEQYF. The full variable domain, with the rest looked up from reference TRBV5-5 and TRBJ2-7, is DAGVTQSPTHLIKTRGQQVTLRCSPISGHKSVSWYQQVLGQGPQFIFQYYEKEERGRGNFPDRFSARQFPNYSSELNVNALLLGDSALYLCASSFGPGGEQYFGPGTRLTVT.

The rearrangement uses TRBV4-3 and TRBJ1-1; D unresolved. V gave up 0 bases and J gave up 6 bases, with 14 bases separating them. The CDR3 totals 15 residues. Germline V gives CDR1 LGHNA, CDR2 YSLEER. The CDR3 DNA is TGCGCCAGCAGCCAAGACCAGCGGCCAGGACCTGAAGCTTTCTTT. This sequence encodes CASSQDQRPGPEAFF.

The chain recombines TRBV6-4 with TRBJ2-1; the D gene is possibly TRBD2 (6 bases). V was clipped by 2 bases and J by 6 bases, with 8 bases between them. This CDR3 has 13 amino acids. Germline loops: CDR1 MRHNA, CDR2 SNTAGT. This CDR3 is CASSDVRGNEQFF. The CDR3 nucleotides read TGTGCCAGCAGTGACGTGCGGGGCAATGAGCAGTTCTTC.

Written as DNA, the CDR3 is TGTGCCAGCGGGTATCGGGGTGACCTTCTCCACGAGCAGTACTTC. This encodes CASGYRGDLLHEQYF. The V call is TRBV2, the J call TRBJ2-7; tentative D call: TRBD2 (5 bases). This CDR3 is 15 amino acids long. Trimming removed 8 bases at V and 5 bases at J, with 22 bases between. Germline CDR1 is SNHLY and CDR2 is FYNNEI.